These 21 T cell receptor beta chains came from one sample sequenced in a study of OX40 agonist ivuxolimab in advanced cancers. To prepare the library, the immunoSEQ multiplex PCR assay was applied. Sourced from immuneACCESS, this table was stored by TCRdb with only in-frame sequences that have V and J called. A share of the clones is absent; for the studies checked, an unresolved V gene accounts for under half, and the remainder has no known explanation. Present in this sample are tens of thousands of clones, 88% of which were seen just once. Jointly, the top ten make up 55% to 60% of the sample. This specimen consisted of CD4+ or CD8+ T cells sorted from blood, obtained in a trial of the OX40 agonist ivuxolimab. The receptors shown here come from an adult with an advanced solid tumor such as melanoma, head and neck, liver or kidney cancer.

This chain uses TRBV11-3 with TRBJ2-5, with 7 bases fitting TRBD2. Germline V CDR1 and CDR2: SGHNT, YENEEA. The ends lost 5 bases at V and 4 bases at J; junction bases unmatched: 7. The CDR3 runs 14 residues. The CDR3 DNA follows: TGTGCCAGCAGCCCGGTAGTAGCGGGAGAGACCCAGTACTTC. Translation: CASSPVVAGETQYF.

The chain links TRBV12-1 to TRBJ2-1; the table's TRBD2 call for D was not verified on the DNA. TRBV12-1 is described as a pseudogene. The CDR3 covers 12 residues. CDR3: CASSVGYNEQFF. In DNA form, the CDR3 reads TGTGCCAGCAGCGTCGGGTACAATGAGCAGTTCTTC.

The genes are TRBV10-2 and TRBJ1-5, with D hard to call. Germline V gene data show CDR1 as WSHSY and CDR2 as SAAADI. Trimming stripped 3 bases from V and 0 bases from J, with 6 bases between. CDR3 length: 14 residues. The DNA for the CDR3 is TGCGCCAGCAGTGACAGCTATAGCAATCAGCCCCAGCATTTT. Translating it yields CASSDSYSNQPQHF.

This clone appeared a few times. The J gene is TRBJ1-1, the V gene TRBV11-2; D remains ambiguous. Germline lookup yields CDR1 SGHAT and CDR2 FQNNGV. The CDR3 is 13 residues long. The germline V and J ends were trimmed by 1 base and 4 bases, with 7 bases remaining between them. The CDR3 DNA sequence: TGTGCCAGCAGCTTAGCAACGGGCACTGAAGCTTTCTTT. Translated, it gives CASSLATGTEAFF.

The chain carries TRBV5-1 and TRBJ2-7; either TRBD1 or TRBD2 may supply D (5 bases each). Trimming cost V 3 bases and J 0 bases, with 13 bases left between them. The CDR3 is 15 residues long. CDR1 and CDR2 (germline): SGHRS, YFSETQ. The CDR3 coding sequence is TGCGCCAGCAGCTCCGGGACCCGGAGCTCCTACGAGCAGTACTTC. Encoded protein: CASSSGTRSSYEQYF.

The chain is built from TRBV5-8 and TRBJ2-5; D is unresolved. Germline V gene sequence: CDR1 SGHTS, CDR2 YDEGEE. The CDR3 contains 11 residues. Trimming took off 2 bases at V and 5 bases at J, with 4 bases between the two ends. DNA of the CDR3: TGTGCCAGCAGCTTTGGGGAGACCCAGTACTTC. Protein product: CASSFGETQYF.

This chain links TRBV6-6 with TRBJ1-2, with 7 bases that match TRBD1. This CDR3 has 12 residues. Germline CDR1 and CDR2: MNHNY and SVGAGI (reference sequence). V trimming: 9 bases; J trimming: 0 bases; junction bases outside the gene matches: 1. In DNA, the CDR3 is TGTGCCAGTGGGACAGCTAACTATGGCTACACCTTC. Translated, it gives CASGTANYGYTF.

The rearrangement uses TRBV9 and TRBJ1-2; D uncertain. This CDR3 is 13 amino acids long. V was clipped by 0 bases and J by 8 bases, with 11 bases between them. Per germline, CDR1 SGDLS and CDR2 YYNGEE. CDR3 DNA sequence: TGTGCCAGCAGCGTAGAGGCGGGTTACGGCTACACCTTC. It yields the protein CASSVEAGYGYTF.

The chain uses TRBV30 and TRBJ2-5, with 10 positions matching TRBD2. With V trimmed by 2 bases and J by 6 bases, 6 bases remained unmatched. CDR1 and CDR2 (germline): GTSNPN, SVGIG (reference sequence). The CDR3 has 14 residues. CDR3 bases: TGTGCCTGGAGTAGGTTAGCGGGAGGACAGACCCAGTACTTC. Translated, it gives CAWSRLAGGQTQYF.

This clone came up once. The chain recombines TRBV4-1 with TRBJ2-3; 11 bases align to TRBD2. Unmatched junction bases numbered 11, after V lost 5 bases and J lost 4 bases. Germline V gene sequence: CDR1 MGHRA, CDR2 YSYEKL. This CDR3 has 17 amino acids. This chain's CDR3 is CASSAEGLAGGPDTQYF. In DNA form, the CDR3 reads TGCGCCAGCAGCGCAGAAGGCCTAGCGGGGGGCCCAGATACGCAGTATTTT.

The CDR3 reads CASSLGRGVATNEKLFF. Written as DNA, the CDR3 is TGTGCCAGCAGCTTAGGTCGGGGAGTTGCAACTAATGAAAAACTGTTTTTT. The chain employs TRBV7-9 and TRBJ1-4, with no clear D. Germline V gene data show CDR1 as SEHNR and CDR2 as FQNEAQ (reference sequence). V was clipped by 1 base and J by 0 bases, with 12 bases between them. This CDR3 contains 17 residues.

The table lists this clone with a few counts. The chain employs TRBV7-6 and TRBJ2-1; possibly TRBD1 or TRBD2 for D (5 bases each). In germline, CDR1 is SGHVS, CDR2 FNYEAQ. Trimming left V 6 bases short and J 4 bases short, with 19 bases between. This CDR3 has 16 residues. The CDR3: CASSVGAPGPYNEQFF. The CDR3 DNA is TGTGCCAGCAGTGTGGGTGCCCCGGGGCCGTACAATGAGCAGTTCTTC.

This clone was picked up one time. DNA of the CDR3: TGTGCCAGCAGCTTGAACAGGGCCGGGGAGCTGTTTTTT. Protein product: CASSLNRAGELFF. The V call is TRBV11-2, the J call TRBJ2-2; D perhaps matches TRBD1 (6 bases). The CDR3 contains 13 residues. The V end was cut by 3 bases, the J end by 6 bases, with 8 bases between. CDR1 SGHAT and CDR2 FQNNGV come from the germline V gene.

The CDR3 nucleotides read TGTGCCAGCAATGGGGAGGGGGCTCTCTACGAGCAGTACTTC. Translated: CASNGEGALYEQYF. The chain combines TRBV2 with TRBJ2-7; either TRBD1 or TRBD2 may fit D (7 bases each). CDR3 length: 14 amino acids. Germline V CDR1 and CDR2: SNHLY, FYNNEI. Trimming shortened V by 7 bases and J by 3 bases, and 16 bases separated the two germline ends.

This clone occurred once. This chain joins TRBV5-1 and TRBJ2-3, with TRBD2 identical over 8 bases. J was trimmed by 5 bases and V by 4 bases; bases with no gene match: 9. The CDR3 is made up of 15 amino acids. From germline, CDR1 is SGHRS and CDR2 YFSETQ. The chain's CDR3 is CASSGDGTRGDTQYF. Here the CDR3 DNA reads TGCGCCAGCAGCGGGGACGGGACTAGAGGAGATACGCAGTATTTT.

The chain is built from TRBV5-4 and TRBJ2-7, with 10 positions matching TRBD2. Germline V gene data show CDR1 as SGHNT and CDR2 as YYREEE (reference sequence). J lost 3 bases, V lost 1 base, and 4 bases had no gene match. The CDR3 is 15 residues long. CDR3 sequence: CASSLPGLAFYEQYF. CDR3 sequence (DNA): TGTGCCAGCAGCTTGCCGGGACTAGCGTTCTACGAGCAGTACTTC.

The chain couples TRBV9 to TRBJ1-3; D uncertain. The CDR3 is 16 amino acids. V was cut by 0 bases and J by 1 base, with 11 bases left in between. Looked up from germline, CDR1 is SGDLS and CDR2 is YYNGEE. The CDR3 here is CASSVESVGSGNTIYF. CDR3 nucleotides: TGTGCCAGCAGCGTAGAGAGTGTAGGTTCTGGAAACACCATATATTTT. Variable domain in full (rest from reference TRBV9 and TRBJ1-3): DSGVTQTPKHLITATGQRVTLRCSPRSGDLSVYWYQQSLDQGLQFLIQYYNGEERAKGNILERFSAQQFPDLHSELNLSSLELGDSALYFCASSVESVGSGNTIYFGEGSWLTVV.

A few counts support this clone. The chain is built from TRBV29-1 and TRBJ1-2; D is unclear. Trimming stripped 0 bases from V and 8 bases from J, with 10 bases between. Germline loops: CDR1 SQVTM, CDR2 ANQGSEA. This CDR3 is 12 amino acids long. The CDR3 DNA follows: TGCAGCGTTGAAGATCGAGGAAACGGCTACACCTTC. Encoded protein: CSVEDRGNGYTF.

This clone was detected once. The chain joins TRBV5-1 to TRBJ2-5, with 12 bases aligning to TRBD2. The CDR3 is made up of 16 amino acids. J gave up 5 bases and V 0 bases, and 5 bases lay outside the gene matches. CDR1 and CDR2 from the germline V gene are SGHRS and YFSETQ. The CDR3 nucleotides read TGCGCCAGCAGCTTGGGACTAGCGGGAGCTCCGGAGACCCAGTACTTC. It specifies CASSLGLAGAPETQYF.

This chain joins TRBV5-1 and TRBJ2-6; TRBD1 might be the D (5 bases). This CDR3 contains 16 residues. CDR1 is SGHRS, CDR2 YFSETQ, per germline. V gave up 0 bases and J gave up 1 base, with 8 bases separating them. DNA of the CDR3: TGCGCCAGCAGCTTGGTTTCAGGGTCTGGGGCCAACGTCCTGACTTTC. It yields the protein CASSLVSGSGANVLTF.

This chain joins TRBV29-1 and TRBJ2-3; 10 bases are shared with TRBD2. The CDR3 has 15 residues. Trimming cost V 4 bases and J 1 base; bases outside gene matches: 5. Germline V gives CDR1 SQVTM, CDR2 ANQGSEA. Here the CDR3 reads CSVVASGRGTDTQYF. CDR3 DNA: TGCAGCGTTGTAGCCAGCGGGAGGGGCACAGATACGCAGTATTTT.